This T cell receptor (beta chain) is drawn from a study of lymphopenia after photon versus proton radiotherapy. General study findings and limits: Relative stability marked proton patients; photon patients lost diversity and naive cells. After the lymphocyte nadir, photon-treated repertoires showed oligoclonal expansion, especially of CD8+ Temra cells. Only patients who died were analyzed for survival; proton advantage is unproven.

The data were produced by immunoSEQ multiplex PCR, yet TCRdb's version contains in-frame clones alone and is incomplete. This table holds roughly 150,000 clones, 88% found once. V gave up 4 bases and J gave up 0 bases; unmatched junction bases: 7. The CDR3 sequence is 16 residues long. Per germline, CDR1 SGHTS and CDR2 YDEGEE. About this clone itself: As yet, its antigen is unknown.

The chain uses TRBV5-8 and TRBJ1-5; 7 bases map to TRBD1. This clonotype was obtained from a man aged 45 to 65 with gastric cancer. The sequences come from peripheral blood, collected from a patient treated with photon-based radiotherapy. The CDR3 DNA is TGTGCCAGCAGCACGGGACAGAGAGTTAGCAATCAGCCCCAGCATTTT. Translated: CASSTGQRVSNQPQHF.